The 4 T cell receptor beta chains below were found in one sample sequenced in a study of blood T cell repertoires in COVID-19 (dated by TCRdb to 2018 to 2020). Libraries were constructed by the immunoSEQ multiplex PCR assay. Drawn from immuneACCESS, this table holds only the in-frame rearrangements with V and J called that TCRdb kept. Clones are partly lost; checked studies trace under half to an unresolved V gene and leave the rest unexplained. The sample contains over 200,000 clones, almost 90% of them found a single time. The ten largest clones add up to roughly 2.5% of the sample. Source material: peripheral blood. All receptors come from a woman aged 60 to 75 with acute or convalescent COVID-19.

V usage is TRBV5-4 and J usage is TRBJ2-3, with D perhaps TRBD1 (7 bases). Germline V gene sequence: CDR1 SGHNT, CDR2 YYREEE (reference sequence). V was pared by 0 bases and J by 1 base, with 12 bases between. The length of the CDR3 is 16 residues. CDR3 sequence reads: CASSLAVRGGTDTQYF. The CDR3 DNA follows: TGTGCCAGCAGCTTGGCGGTCAGGGGGGGCACAGATACGCAGTATTTT.

The V and J genes are TRBV24-1 and TRBJ2-5; D gene uncertain. V dropped 3 bases and J dropped 7 bases, with 17 bases sitting between them. CDR3 size: 15 residues. Germline V gives CDR1 KGHDR, CDR2 SFDVKD. The CDR3 sequence: CATSDVQQPSGTQYF. CDR3 sequence (DNA): TGTGCCACCAGTGATGTACAGCAACCTTCAGGGACCCAGTACTTC.

V is TRBV4-2 and J is TRBJ2-7; D is possibly TRBD2 (7 bases). CDR3 length: 15 amino acids. Trimming took 1 base from V and 4 from J, leaving 14 bases between them. Germline V gene lookup returns CDR1 LGHNA and CDR2 YNFKEQ. The DNA for the CDR3 is TGTGCCAGCAGCCAAGTGGGGGGGGCGAGGTACGAGCAGTACTTC. Its protein is CASSQVGGARYEQYF.

This clone was counted once. The V and J genes are TRBV18 and TRBJ1-1; a possible D gene is TRBD1 (6 bases). CDR1 is KGHSH and CDR2 is LQKENI in the germline V gene. V lost 1 base and J lost 6, with 15 bases in between. There are 15 residues in the CDR3. The CDR3 region is CASSPLGRGSAEAFF. DNA of the CDR3: TGTGCCAGCTCACCACTCGGCAGGGGAAGCGCTGAAGCTTTCTTT.